This entry is about one T cell receptor (beta chain). Assay: immunoSEQ multiplex PCR; the TCRdb copy retains only in-frame clones and omits some. The data show more than 110,000 clones, with less than 85% seen just once and roughly 1.7% held by the top ten. This sample stems from a study of blood T cell repertoires in COVID-19. There are 14 residues in the CDR3. Per germline, CDR1 SGHTA and CDR2 FQGNSA. Trimming at V came to 3 bases and at J to 4 bases, leaving 1 base not matched to a gene. The origin of this receptor is a woman under 30 who had been exposed to COVID-19. The sequencing input was PBMCs or T cells enriched from blood (not recorded which). The chain has TRBV7-2 and TRBJ2-3; TRBD1 agrees at 10 bases. Here the CDR3 reads CASSLTGGADTQYF. CDR3 in DNA: TGTGCCAGCAGCTTGACAGGGGGCGCAGATACGCAGTATTTT.